In this sample, the clone carrying this TCR beta chain turned up many times. This sample stems from a study of blood T cell repertoires in COVID-19. Some clones are missing from TCRdb's copy, which holds only in-frame ones; the method was immunoSEQ multiplex PCR. The sample holds tens of thousands of clones, 70% to 90% seen once. V was pared by 5 bases and J by 5 bases, with 7 bases between. The CDR3 has 12 amino acids. Germline CDR1 SEHNR, CDR2 FQNEAQ (reference sequence). The chain recombines TRBV7-9 with TRBJ1-5, with D tentatively TRBD1 (5 bases). The TCR sequence derives from a human donor in a cohort sampled during active COVID-19. Source material: peripheral blood. CDR3 sequence: CASSDSYQPQHF. In nucleotides, the CDR3 is TGTGCCAGCAGCGACAGCTATCAGCCCCAGCATTTT.